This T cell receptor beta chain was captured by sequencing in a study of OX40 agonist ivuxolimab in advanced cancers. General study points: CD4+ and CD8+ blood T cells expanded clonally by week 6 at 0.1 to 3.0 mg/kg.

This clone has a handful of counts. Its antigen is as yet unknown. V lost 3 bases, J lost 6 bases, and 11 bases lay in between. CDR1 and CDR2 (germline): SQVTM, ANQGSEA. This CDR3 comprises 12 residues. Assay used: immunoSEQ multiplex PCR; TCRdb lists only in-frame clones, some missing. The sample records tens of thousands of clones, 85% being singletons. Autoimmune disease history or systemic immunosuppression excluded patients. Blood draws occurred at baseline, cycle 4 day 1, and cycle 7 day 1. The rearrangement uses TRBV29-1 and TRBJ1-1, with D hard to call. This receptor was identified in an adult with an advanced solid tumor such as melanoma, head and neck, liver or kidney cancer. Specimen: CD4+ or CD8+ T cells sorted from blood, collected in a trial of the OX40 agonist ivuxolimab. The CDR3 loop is CSVDGEIPEAFF. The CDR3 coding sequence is TGCAGCGTTGACGGGGAGATCCCTGAAGCTTTCTTT.